These 18 T cell receptor beta chains share one sample of origin, sequenced in a study of T-cell memory formation after mild COVID-19. MiXCR, applied by TCRdb to the 5' RACE reads, yields one record per CDR3 protein. The top ten clones hold roughly 1.5% of a sample with fewer than 50,000 distinct CDR3 sequences, over 6.5% of them seen once. Sequencing was performed on PBMCs or a T cell subset sorted from them (not recorded which). All receptors derive from a man aged 18 to 29 who had mild COVID-19 (a few samples of this study predate the infection). Cell type and time point are not known.

This clonotype was seen many times. V gene TRBV15 combines with J gene TRBJ2-3, with D perhaps matching TRBD1 (6 bases). V was pared by 0 bases and J by 2 bases, with 18 bases between. Per the germline V gene, CDR1 is LNHNV and CDR2 is YYDKDF (reference sequence). This CDR3 contains 18 residues. CDR3 region: CATSRDRHTQGPTDTQYF. CDR3 coding DNA: TGTGCCACCAGCAGAGATCGGCACACACAGGGACCCACAGATACGCAGTATTTT.

The rearrangement links TRBV13 to TRBJ2-3, with 8 bases identical to TRBD1. This CDR3 region has 15 residues. V gave up 5 bases and J gave up 6 bases; unmatched junction bases: 10. CDR1 and CDR2 (germline): PRHDT, FYEKMQ (reference sequence). The CDR3 DNA sequence: TGTGCCAGCAGCACCGGGACAGGTTCTACGGATACGCAGTATTTT. Protein sequence: CASSTGTGSTDTQYF.

In this sample, this clonotype turned up a few times. The chain combines TRBV10-3 with TRBJ1-6, with 9 bases matching TRBD1. Germline lookup yields CDR1 ENHRY and CDR2 SYGVKD. J lost 5 bases, V lost 4 bases, and 3 bases had no gene match. The CDR3 loop spans 15 amino acids. This CDR3 reads CAISVGQGNNSPLHF. In DNA, the CDR3 is TGTGCCATCAGTGTGGGACAGGGTAATAATTCACCCCTCCACTTT.

This clonotype was seen only once. The conserved closing phenylalanine or tryptophan is absent in this CDR3, likely reflecting a read error. The chain couples TRBV9 to TRBJ1-6, with 7 bases lining up with TRBD1. CDR3 length: 15 residues. V was pared by 0 bases and J by 10 bases, with 7 bases of the junction left unmatched. Germline loops: CDR1 SGDLS, CDR2 YYNGEE. The CDR3 DNA sequence: TGTGCCAGCAGCGTAGAGGGGACAGCGGGCTCACCCCTCCACTAT. Protein: CASSVEGTAGSPLHY.

This clonotype was seen repeatedly, ten times or more. The chain employs TRBV28 and TRBJ2-7; the D gene is possibly TRBD1 (6 bases). CDR1 and CDR2 from the germline V gene are MDHEN and SYDVKM. Trimming pared 11 bases from V and 5 bases from J, leaving 22 bases between. The CDR3 totals 14 residues. The CDR3 protein is CARSPGTSQNEQYV. CDR3 bases: TGTGCCCGCTCTCCCGGGACATCCCAAAACGAGCAGTACGTC.

This chain uses TRBV7-2 with TRBJ1-2; no clear D. The CDR3 extends over 14 amino acids. Germline V gives CDR1 SGHTA, CDR2 FQGNSA. V was pared by 5 bases and J by 2 bases, with 12 bases between. The chain's CDR3 is CASSRLPSNYGYTF. DNA for the CDR3: TGTGCCAGCAGCCGGCTCCCGTCCAACTATGGCTACACCTTC.

This clonotype has ten or more counts. This sequence joins TRBV5-1 and TRBJ1-1; 7 bases agree with TRBD1. CDR1 and CDR2 from the germline V gene are SGHRS and YFSETQ. V was pared by 5 bases and J by 5 bases, with 3 bases of the junction left unmatched. This CDR3 is built from 12 residues. The CDR3 is CASRTGETEAFF. In nucleotides, the CDR3 is TGCGCCAGCAGAACAGGGGAGACTGAAGCTTTCTTT.

The rearrangement joins TRBV5-1 to TRBJ2-3; 10 nucleotides agree with TRBD2. This CDR3 has 17 amino acids. Germline CDR1 reads SGHRS; CDR2 reads YFSETQ. V lost 4 bases and J lost 2; bases outside the gene matches: 10. The CDR3 sequence: CASSRGLAGVSTDTQYF. In DNA form, the CDR3 reads TGCGCCAGCAGCCGAGGGCTAGCGGGGGTCTCCACAGATACGCAGTATTTT.

This clonotype showed up just a few times. The genes are TRBV7-9 and TRBJ1-1; D not resolved. The V gene's germline CDR1 is SEHNR and CDR2 FQNEAQ (reference sequence). The CDR3 sequence is 15 residues long. V lost 4 bases to trimming and J lost 1 base, with 13 bases between them. CDR3 bases: TGTGCCAGCAGCTCCCGTATGGCTGCGAACACTGAAGCTTTCTTT. Translating gives CASSSRMAANTEAFF.

The table lists this clonotype with a few counts. The chain couples TRBV20-1 to TRBJ1-6, with D unclear. This CDR3 region has 17 residues. Looked up from germline, CDR1 is DFQATT and CDR2 is SNEGSKA (reference sequence). With 0 bases removed from V and 0 bases from J, the gap between germline ends came to 12 bases. In DNA form, the CDR3 reads TGCAGTGCTAGAGACGGCCGGAGAGCCTCCTATAATTCACCCCTCCACTTT. Residues: CSARDGRRASYNSPLHF.

This clonotype was seen only a few times. This chain uses TRBV11-3 with TRBJ2-3; D gene ambiguous. Per germline, CDR1 SGHNT and CDR2 YENEEA. The V gene lost 1 base and the J gene lost 5 bases, with 10 bases spanning the gap. The CDR3 contains 14 residues. CDR3 bases: TGTGCCAGCAGCTTAGGGAGCCTGGGAGATACGCAGTATTTT. Its protein product is CASSLGSLGDTQYF.

The V call is TRBV7-2, the J call TRBJ2-3; 8 nucleotides agree with TRBD2. This CDR3 has 16 residues. Per germline, CDR1 SGHTA and CDR2 FQGNSA. The ends lost 5 bases at V and 2 bases at J; junction bases unmatched: 9. The CDR3 spells CASSRAGGGNTDTQYF. The CDR3 DNA reads TGTGCCAGCAGCCGGGCCGGGGGGGGAAACACAGATACGCAGTATTTT.

Ten or more counts support this clonotype. The rearrangement joins TRBV7-6 to TRBJ2-1; 9 positions agree with TRBD2. This CDR3 is 14 amino acids long. CDR1 is SGHVS and CDR2 is FNYEAQ in the germline V gene. Trimming removed 8 bases from V and 7 bases from J; junction bases left unmatched: 9. CDR3 in amino acids: CASRGIAGANEQFF. The CDR3 DNA sequence: TGTGCCAGCCGCGGGATAGCGGGGGCAAATGAGCAGTTCTTC.

The rearrangement joins TRBV5-4 to TRBJ1-4, with D tentatively TRBD1 (5 bases). From germline, CDR1 is SGHNT and CDR2 YYREEE (reference sequence). The CDR3 sequence is 15 residues long. V shed 3 bases and J shed 4 bases, with 13 bases lying between them. As DNA, the CDR3 is TGTGCCAGCAGCTCAGCCGGGACGGATAATGAAAAACTGTTTTTT. Protein: CASSSAGTDNEKLFF.

This clonotype has at least ten counts. The CDR3 spells CASSYTTGLGTDTQYF. CDR3 DNA sequence: TGTGCCAGCAGTTACACCACAGGGCTTGGGACAGATACGCAGTATTTT. This chain joins TRBV6-6 and TRBJ2-3, with D tentatively TRBD1 (6 bases). Germline V lookup: CDR1 MNHNY, CDR2 SVGAGI (reference sequence). V was trimmed by 2 bases and J by 3 bases, leaving 15 bases between them. CDR3 length: 16 residues.

The table lists this clonotype with a few counts. The chain employs TRBV18 and TRBJ1-3, with TRBD1 identical over 8 bases. The J segment lost 0 bases and the V segment lost 0 bases, leaving 4 bases of the junction unmatched. In germline, CDR1 is KGHSH, CDR2 LQKENI. The CDR3 has 17 residues. CDR3: CASSPPGTGPSGNTIYF. The CDR3 DNA sequence: TGTGCCAGCTCACCACCGGGGACAGGCCCCTCTGGAAACACCATATATTTT.

This clonotype appeared a few times. The chain joins TRBV7-3 to TRBJ1-1; possibly TRBD1 for D (5 bases). Germline CDR1 reads SGHTA; CDR2 reads FQGTGA. V was shortened by 0 bases and J by 4 bases, with 9 bases between the two germline ends. The length of the CDR3 is 14 residues. DNA for the CDR3: TGTGCCAGCAGCTTAACGGGGGAGGTCACTGAAGCTTTCTTT. It yields the protein CASSLTGEVTEAFF.

In this sample, this clonotype is medium-sized (0.01 to 0.1%). The genes are TRBV27 and TRBJ1-1; a possible D gene is TRBD1 (6 bases). V dropped 2 bases and J dropped 5 bases, with 12 bases sitting between them. There are 14 residues in the CDR3. CDR1 is MNHEY, CDR2 SMNVEV, per germline (reference sequence). CDR3 sequence (DNA): TGTGCCAGCAGTTTACAGGGGAGAGGGACTGAAGCTTTCTTT. This encodes CASSLQGRGTEAFF.